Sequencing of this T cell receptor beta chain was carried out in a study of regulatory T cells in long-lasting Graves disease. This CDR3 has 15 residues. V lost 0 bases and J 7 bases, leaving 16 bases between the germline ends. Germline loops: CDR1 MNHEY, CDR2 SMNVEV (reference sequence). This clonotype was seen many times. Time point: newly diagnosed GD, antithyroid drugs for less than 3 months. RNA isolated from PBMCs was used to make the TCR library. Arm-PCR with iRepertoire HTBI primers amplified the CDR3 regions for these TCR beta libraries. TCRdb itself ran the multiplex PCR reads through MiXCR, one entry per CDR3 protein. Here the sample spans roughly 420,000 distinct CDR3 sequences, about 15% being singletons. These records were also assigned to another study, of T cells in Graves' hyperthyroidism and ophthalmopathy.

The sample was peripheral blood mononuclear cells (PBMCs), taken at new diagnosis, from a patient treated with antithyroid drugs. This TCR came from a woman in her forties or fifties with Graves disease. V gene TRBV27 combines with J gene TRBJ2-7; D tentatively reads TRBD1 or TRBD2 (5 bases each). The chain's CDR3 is CASSLSRAGWGEQYF. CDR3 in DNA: TGTGCCAGCAGTTTATCGAGGGCAGGCTGGGGGGAGCAGTACTTC.